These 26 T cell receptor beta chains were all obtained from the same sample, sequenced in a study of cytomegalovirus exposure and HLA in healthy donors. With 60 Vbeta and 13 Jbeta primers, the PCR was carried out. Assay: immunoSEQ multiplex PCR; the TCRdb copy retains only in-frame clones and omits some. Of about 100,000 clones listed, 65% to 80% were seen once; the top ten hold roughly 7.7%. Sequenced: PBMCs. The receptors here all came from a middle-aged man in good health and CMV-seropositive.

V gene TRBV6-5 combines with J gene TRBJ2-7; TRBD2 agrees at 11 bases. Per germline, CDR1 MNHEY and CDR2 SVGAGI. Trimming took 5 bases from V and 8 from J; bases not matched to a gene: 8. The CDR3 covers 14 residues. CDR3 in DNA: TGTGCCAGCAGTCCGGGACTAGCGGTCGGGCAGCAGTACTTC. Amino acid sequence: CASSPGLAVGQQYF.

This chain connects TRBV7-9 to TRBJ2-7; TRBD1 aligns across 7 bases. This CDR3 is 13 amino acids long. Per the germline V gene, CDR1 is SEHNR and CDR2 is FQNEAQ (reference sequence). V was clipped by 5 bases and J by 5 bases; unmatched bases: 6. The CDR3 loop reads CASSQTGDHEQYF. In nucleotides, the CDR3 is TGTGCCAGCAGCCAAACAGGGGATCACGAGCAGTACTTC. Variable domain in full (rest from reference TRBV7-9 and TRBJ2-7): DTGVSQNPRHKITKRGQNVTFRCDPISEHNRLYWYRQTLGQGPEFLTYFQNEAQLEKSRLLSDRFSAERPKGSFSTLEIQRTEQGDSAMYLCASSQTGDHEQYFGPGTRLTVT.

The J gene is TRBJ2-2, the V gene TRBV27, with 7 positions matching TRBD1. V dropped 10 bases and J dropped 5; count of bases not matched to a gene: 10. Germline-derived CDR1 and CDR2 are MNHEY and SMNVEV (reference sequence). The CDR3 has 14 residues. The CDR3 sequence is CATKQGQRTGELFF. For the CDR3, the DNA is TGTGCCACGAAACAGGGACAGAGGACCGGGGAGCTGTTTTTT.

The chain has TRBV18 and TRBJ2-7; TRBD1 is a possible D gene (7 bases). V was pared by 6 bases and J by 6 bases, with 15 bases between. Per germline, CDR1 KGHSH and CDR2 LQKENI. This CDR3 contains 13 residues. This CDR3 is CASSRGDRREQYF. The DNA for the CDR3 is TGTGCCAGCTCCCGCGGGGACAGACGCGAGCAGTACTTC. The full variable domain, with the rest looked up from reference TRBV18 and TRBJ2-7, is NAGVMQNPRHLVRRRGQEARLRCSPMKGHSHVYWYRQLPEEGLKFMVYLQKENIIDESGMPKERFSAEFPKEGPSILRIQQVVRGDSAAYFCASSRGDRREQYFGPGTRLTVT.

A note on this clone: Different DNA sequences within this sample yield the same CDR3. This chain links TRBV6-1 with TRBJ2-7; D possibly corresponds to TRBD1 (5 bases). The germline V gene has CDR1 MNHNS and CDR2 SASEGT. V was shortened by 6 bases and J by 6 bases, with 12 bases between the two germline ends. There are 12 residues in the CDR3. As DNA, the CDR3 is TGTGCCAGCAGGGGTACAGGTGGCGAGCAGTACTTC. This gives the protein CASRGTGGEQYF.

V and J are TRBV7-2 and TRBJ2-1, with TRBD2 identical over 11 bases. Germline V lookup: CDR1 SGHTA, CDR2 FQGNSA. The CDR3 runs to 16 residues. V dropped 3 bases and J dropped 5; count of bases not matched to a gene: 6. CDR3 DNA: TGTGCCAGCAGCTTCGAGGGGACTAGCGGTAACAATGAGCAGTTCTTC. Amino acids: CASSFEGTSGNNEQFF.

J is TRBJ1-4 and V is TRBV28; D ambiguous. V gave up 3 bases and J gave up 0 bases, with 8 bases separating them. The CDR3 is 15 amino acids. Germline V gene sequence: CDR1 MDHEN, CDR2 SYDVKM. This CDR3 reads CASSFPLTTNEKLFF. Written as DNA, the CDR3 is TGTGCCAGCAGTTTCCCCTTAACAACTAATGAAAAACTGTTTTTT. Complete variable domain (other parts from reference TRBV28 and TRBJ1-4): DVKVTQSSRYLVKRTGEKVFLECVQDMDHENMFWYRQDPGLGLRLIYFSYDVKMKEKGDIPEGYSVSREKKERFSLILESASTNQTSMYLCASSFPLTTNEKLFFGSGTQLSVL.

The CDR3 DNA follows: TGCGCCAGCAGCTTTAGAGGCACAGATACGCAGTATTTT. It codes for CASSFRGTDTQYF. V and J are TRBV5-1 and TRBJ2-3; D unclear. The CDR3 totals 13 residues. Trimming shortened V by 2 bases and J by 1 base, and 5 bases separated the two germline ends. Germline CDR1 reads SGHRS; CDR2 reads YFSETQ.

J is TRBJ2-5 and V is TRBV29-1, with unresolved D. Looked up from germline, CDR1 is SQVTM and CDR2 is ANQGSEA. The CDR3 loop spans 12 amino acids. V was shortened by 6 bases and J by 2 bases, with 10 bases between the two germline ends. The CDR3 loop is CSVPLVQETQYF. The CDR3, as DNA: TGCAGCGTACCCCTAGTACAAGAGACCCAGTACTTC.

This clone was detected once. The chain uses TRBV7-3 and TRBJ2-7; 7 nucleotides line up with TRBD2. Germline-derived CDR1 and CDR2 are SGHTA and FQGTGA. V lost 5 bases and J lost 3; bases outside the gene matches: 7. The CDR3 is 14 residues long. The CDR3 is CASSPQGGNYEQYF. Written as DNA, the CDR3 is TGTGCCAGCAGCCCTCAGGGAGGGAACTACGAGCAGTACTTC.

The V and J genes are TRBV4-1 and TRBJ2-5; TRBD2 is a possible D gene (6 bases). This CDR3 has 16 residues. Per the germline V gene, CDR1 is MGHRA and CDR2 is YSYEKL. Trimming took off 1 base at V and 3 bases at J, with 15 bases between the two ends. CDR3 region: CASSQVLLGGEETQYF. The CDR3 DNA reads TGCGCCAGCAGCCAAGTCCTATTGGGGGGAGAAGAGACCCAGTACTTC.

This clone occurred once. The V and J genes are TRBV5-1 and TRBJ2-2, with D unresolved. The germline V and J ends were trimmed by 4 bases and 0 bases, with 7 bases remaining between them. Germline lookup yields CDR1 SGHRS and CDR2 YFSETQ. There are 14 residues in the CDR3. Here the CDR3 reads CASSPPANTGELFF. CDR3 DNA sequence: TGCGCCAGCAGCCCCCCCGCGAACACCGGGGAGCTGTTTTTT.

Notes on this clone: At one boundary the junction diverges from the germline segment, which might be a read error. CDR3 sequence: CASSAERGAGEQFF. The CDR3 DNA reads TGTGCTAGCAGCGCCGAACGGGGGGCAGGGGAGCAGTTCTTC. This chain uses TRBV7-7 with TRBJ2-1; possible D gene TRBD2, 7 bases. The length of the CDR3 is 14 residues. Germline values: CDR1 SSHAT, CDR2 FNYEAQ (reference sequence).

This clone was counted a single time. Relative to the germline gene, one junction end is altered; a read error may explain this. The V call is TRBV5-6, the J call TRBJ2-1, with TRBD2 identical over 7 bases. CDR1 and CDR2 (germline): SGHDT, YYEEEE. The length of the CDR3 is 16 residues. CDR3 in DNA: TGTGCCAGCAGCCAAGTGGGGGGGAGGGCATACAATGGGCAGTTCTTC. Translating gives CASSQVGGRAYNGQFF.

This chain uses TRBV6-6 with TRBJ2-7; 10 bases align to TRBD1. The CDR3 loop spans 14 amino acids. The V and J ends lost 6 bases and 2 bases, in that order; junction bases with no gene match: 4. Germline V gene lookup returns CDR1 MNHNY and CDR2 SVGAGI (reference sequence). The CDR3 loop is CASSPGQGAYEQYF. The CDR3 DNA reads TGTGCCAGCAGCCCTGGACAGGGGGCCTACGAGCAGTACTTC.

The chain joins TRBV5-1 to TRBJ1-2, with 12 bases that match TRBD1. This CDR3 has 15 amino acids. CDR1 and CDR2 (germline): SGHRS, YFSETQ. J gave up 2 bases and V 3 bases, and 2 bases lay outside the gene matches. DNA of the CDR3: TGCGCCAGCAGCTATGGGACAGGGGGCAACTATGGCTACACCTTC. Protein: CASSYGTGGNYGYTF.

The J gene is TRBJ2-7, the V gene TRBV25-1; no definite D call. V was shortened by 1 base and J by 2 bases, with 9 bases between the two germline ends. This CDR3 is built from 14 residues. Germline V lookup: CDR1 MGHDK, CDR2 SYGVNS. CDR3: CASSEFPEAYEQYF. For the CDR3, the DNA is TGTGCCAGCAGTGAATTTCCCGAGGCCTACGAGCAGTACTTC.

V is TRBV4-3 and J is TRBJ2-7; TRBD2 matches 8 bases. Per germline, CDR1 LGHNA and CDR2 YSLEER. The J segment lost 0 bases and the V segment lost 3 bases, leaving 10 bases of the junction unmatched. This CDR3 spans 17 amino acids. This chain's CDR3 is CASSHLRTSFSSYEQYF. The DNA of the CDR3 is TGCGCCAGCAGCCATCTCCGGACTAGCTTCAGCTCCTACGAGCAGTACTTC.

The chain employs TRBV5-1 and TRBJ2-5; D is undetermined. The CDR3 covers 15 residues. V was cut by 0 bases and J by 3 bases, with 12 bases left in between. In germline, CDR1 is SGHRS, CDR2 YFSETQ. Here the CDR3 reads CASSLATRREETQYF. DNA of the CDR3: TGCGCCAGCAGCTTGGCGACAAGACGAGAAGAGACCCAGTACTTC.

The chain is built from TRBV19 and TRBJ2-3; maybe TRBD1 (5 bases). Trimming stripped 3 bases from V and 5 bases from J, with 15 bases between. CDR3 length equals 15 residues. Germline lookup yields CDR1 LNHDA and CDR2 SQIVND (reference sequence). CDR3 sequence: CASSITSGIVDTQYF. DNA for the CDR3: TGTGCCAGTAGTATCACATCAGGGATTGTAGATACGCAGTATTTT.

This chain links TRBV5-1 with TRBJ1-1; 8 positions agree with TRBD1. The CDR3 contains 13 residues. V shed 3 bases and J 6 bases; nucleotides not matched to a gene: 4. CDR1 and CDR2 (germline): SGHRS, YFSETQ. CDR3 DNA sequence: TGCGCCAGCAGCTATGGACAGGGCCCTGAAGCTTTCTTT. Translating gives CASSYGQGPEAFF.

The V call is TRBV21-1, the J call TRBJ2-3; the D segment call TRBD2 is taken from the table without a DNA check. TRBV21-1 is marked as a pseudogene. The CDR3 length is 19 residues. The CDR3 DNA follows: TGTGCCAGCCATCCTCGCTTAGCGGGAGAGATCCCTAGCACAGATACGCAGTATTTT. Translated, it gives CASHPRLAGEIPSTDTQYF.

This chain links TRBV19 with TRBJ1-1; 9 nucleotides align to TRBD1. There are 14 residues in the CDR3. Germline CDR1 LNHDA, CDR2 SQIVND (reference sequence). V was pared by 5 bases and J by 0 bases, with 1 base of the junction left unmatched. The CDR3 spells CASSYRGLNTEAFF. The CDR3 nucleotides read TGTGCCAGTAGTTACAGGGGGCTGAACACTGAAGCTTTCTTT. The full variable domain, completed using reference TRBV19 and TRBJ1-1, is DGGITQSPKYLFRKEGQNVTLSCEQNLNHDAMYWYRQDPGQGLRLIYYSQIVNDFQKGDIAEGYSVSREKKESFPLTVTSAQKNPTAFYLCASSYRGLNTEAFFGQGTRLTVV.

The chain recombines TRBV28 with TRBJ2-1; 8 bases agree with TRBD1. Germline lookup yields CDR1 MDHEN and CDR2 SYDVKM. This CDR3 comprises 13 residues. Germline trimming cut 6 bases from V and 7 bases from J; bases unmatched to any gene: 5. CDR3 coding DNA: TGTGCCAGCAGGAGACAGGGGTCGAATGAGCAGTTCTTC. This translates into CASRRQGSNEQFF.

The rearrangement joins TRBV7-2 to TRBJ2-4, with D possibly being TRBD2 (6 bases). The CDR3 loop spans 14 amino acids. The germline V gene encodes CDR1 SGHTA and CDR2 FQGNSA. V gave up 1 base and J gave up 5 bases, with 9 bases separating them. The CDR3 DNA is TGTGCCAGCAGCTTAGGTCCTAGCGAAAACATTCAGTACTTC. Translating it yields CASSLGPSENIQYF. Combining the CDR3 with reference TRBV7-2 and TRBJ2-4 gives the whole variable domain GAGVSQSPSNKVTEKGKDVELRCDPISGHTALYWYRQSLGQGLEFLIYFQGNSAPDKSGLPSDRFSAERTGGSVSTLTIQRTQQEDSAVYLCASSLGPSENIQYFGAGTRLSVL.

In DNA form, the CDR3 reads TGTGCCAGCAGCTCCACAGGGGCGAGCTCCTATAATTCACCCCTCCACTTT. Translated: CASSSTGASSYNSPLHF. This chain connects TRBV28 to TRBJ1-6, with TRBD1 matching 7 bases. This CDR3 spans 17 amino acids. The germline gives CDR1 MDHEN, CDR2 SYDVKM. Trimming at V came to 6 bases and at J to 0 bases, leaving 8 bases not matched to a gene. The entire variable domain, with the rest obtained from reference TRBV28 and TRBJ1-6, is as follows: DVKVTQSSRYLVKRTGEKVFLECVQDMDHENMFWYRQDPGLGLRLIYFSYDVKMKEKGDIPEGYSVSREKKERFSLILESASTNQTSMYLCASSSTGASSYNSPLHFGNGTRLTVT.